The T cell receptor (beta chain) described here comes from a study of blood T cells in healthy people across ages. PCR was performed a second time for roughly 6 to 12 cycles using a sample-barcoded 5' primer and a J-beta primer mix. Each CDR3 protein gets one entry after TCRdb re-called the 5' RACE reads with MiXCR. Seen here are a few hundred thousand distinct CDR3 sequences, roughly 28% observed once, and the top ten hold roughly 20%. This clonotype was seen just once. Its antigen is undetermined. Study-wide findings and caveats: Roughly linearly, TCR beta diversity per million T cells fell as age increased. Nothing was known about donor CMV status, and this possibly confounded expanded clonotype changes.

V shed 7 bases and J 8 bases; nucleotides not matched to a gene: 13. The CDR3 spans 14 residues. Germline assignment: CDR1 DFQATT and CDR2 SNEGSKA (reference sequence). The sample was blood. This chain uses TRBV20-1 with TRBJ2-3, with 9 bases identical to TRBD2. The TCR originated in a woman in her seventies in good health. CDR3 nucleotide sequence: TGCAGTGTCAGTAAGGCTAGCGGGGACGGTACGCAGTATTTT. Amino acid sequence: CSVSKASGDGTQYF.